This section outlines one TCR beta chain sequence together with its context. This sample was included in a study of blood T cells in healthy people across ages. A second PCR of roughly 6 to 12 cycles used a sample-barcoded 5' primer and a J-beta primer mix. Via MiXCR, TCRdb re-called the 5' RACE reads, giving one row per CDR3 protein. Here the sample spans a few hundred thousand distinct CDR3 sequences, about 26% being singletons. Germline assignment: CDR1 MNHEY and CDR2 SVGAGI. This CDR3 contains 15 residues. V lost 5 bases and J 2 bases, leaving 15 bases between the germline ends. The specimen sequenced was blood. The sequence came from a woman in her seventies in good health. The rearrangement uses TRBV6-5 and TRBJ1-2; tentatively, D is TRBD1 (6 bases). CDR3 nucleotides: TGTGCCAGCAGTGGGGGGGCGTTTAAAAACTATGGCTACACCTTC. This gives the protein CASSGGAFKNYGYTF.